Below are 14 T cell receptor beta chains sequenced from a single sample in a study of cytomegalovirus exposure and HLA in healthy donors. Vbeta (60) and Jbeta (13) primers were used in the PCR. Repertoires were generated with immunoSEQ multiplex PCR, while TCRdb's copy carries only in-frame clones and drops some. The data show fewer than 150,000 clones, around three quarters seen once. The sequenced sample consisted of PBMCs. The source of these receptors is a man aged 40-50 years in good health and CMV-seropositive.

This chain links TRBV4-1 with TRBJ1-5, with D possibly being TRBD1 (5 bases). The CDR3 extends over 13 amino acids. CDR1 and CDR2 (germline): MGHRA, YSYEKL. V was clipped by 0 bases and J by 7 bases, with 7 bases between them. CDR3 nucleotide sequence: TGCGCCAGCAGCCAAGATCCAGGGCAGCCCCAGCATTTT. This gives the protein CASSQDPGQPQHF.

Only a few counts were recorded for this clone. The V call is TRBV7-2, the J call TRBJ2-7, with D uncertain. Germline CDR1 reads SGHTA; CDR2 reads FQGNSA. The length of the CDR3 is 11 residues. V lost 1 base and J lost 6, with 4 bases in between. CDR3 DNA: TGTGCCAGCAGCTTAGTCTCCGAGCAGTACTTC. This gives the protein CASSLVSEQYF.

Written as DNA, the CDR3 is TGTGCCAGCAGCCAACAGATGAACACTGAAGCTTTCTTT. Translated, it gives CASSQQMNTEAFF. The chain combines TRBV14 with TRBJ1-1; D is uncertain. Per germline, CDR1 SGHDN and CDR2 FVKESK. The CDR3 contains 13 residues. Trimming took 2 bases from V and 0 from J, leaving 4 bases between them. Combining the CDR3 with reference TRBV14 and TRBJ1-1 gives the whole variable domain EAGVTQFPSHSVIEKGQTVTLRCDPISGHDNLYWYRRVMGKEIKFLLHFVKESKQDESGMPNNRFLAERTGGTYSTLKVQPAELEDSGVYFCASSQQMNTEAFFGQGTRLTVV.

The CDR3 coding sequence is TGCGCCAGCAGTCAAAAGGAACGAGGGTGCAATATGGGAACTAATGAAAAACTGTTTTTT. Translated: CASSQKERGCNMGTNEKLFF. This chain joins TRBV23-1 and TRBJ1-4; D remains unclear. TRBV23-1 is classed as an ORF, of uncertain function. The ends were cut back, 2 bases at V and 1 base at J, with 23 bases in the middle. This CDR3 has 20 amino acids.

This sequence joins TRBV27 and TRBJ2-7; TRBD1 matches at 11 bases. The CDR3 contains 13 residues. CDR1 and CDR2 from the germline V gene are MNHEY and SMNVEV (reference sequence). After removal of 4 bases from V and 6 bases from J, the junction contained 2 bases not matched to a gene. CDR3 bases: TGTGCCAGCAGTTCAGGGACAGGGGGCGAGCAGTACTTC. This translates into CASSSGTGGEQYF.

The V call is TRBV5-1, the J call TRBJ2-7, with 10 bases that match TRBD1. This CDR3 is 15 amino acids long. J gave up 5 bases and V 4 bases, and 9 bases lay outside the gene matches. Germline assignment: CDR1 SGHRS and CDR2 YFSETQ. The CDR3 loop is CASSPTRQGAHEQYF. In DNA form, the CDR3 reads TGCGCCAGCAGCCCTACACGACAGGGGGCTCACGAGCAGTACTTC.

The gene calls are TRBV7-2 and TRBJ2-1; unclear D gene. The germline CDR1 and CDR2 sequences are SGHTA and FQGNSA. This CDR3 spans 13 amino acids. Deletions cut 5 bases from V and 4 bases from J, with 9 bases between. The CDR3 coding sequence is TGTGCCAGCAGCCTAGGCACATACAATGAGCAGTTCTTC. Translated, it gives CASSLGTYNEQFF.

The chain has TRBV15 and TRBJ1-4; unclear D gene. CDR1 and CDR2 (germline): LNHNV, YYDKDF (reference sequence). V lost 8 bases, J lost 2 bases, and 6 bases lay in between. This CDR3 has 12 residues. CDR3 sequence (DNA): TGTGCCACCGAACAGACTAATGAAAAACTGTTTTTT. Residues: CATEQTNEKLFF.

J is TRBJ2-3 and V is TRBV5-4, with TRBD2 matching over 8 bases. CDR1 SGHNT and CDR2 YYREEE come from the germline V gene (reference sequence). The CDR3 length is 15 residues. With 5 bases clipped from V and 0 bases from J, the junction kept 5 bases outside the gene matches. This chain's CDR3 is CASSLSGASTDTQYF. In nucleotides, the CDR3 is TGTGCCAGCAGTCTTAGCGGGGCCAGCACAGATACGCAGTATTTT.

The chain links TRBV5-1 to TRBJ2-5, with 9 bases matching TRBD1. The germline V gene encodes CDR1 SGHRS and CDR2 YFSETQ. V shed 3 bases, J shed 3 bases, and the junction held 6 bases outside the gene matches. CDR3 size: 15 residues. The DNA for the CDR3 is TGCGCCAGCAGCTGGCAGGGACAGGGTAAAGAGACCCAGTACTTC. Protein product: CASSWQGQGKETQYF. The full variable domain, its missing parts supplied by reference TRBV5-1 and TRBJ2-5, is KAGVTQTPRYLIKTRGQQVTLSCSPISGHRSVSWYQQTPGQGLQFLFEYFSETQRNKGNFPGRFSGRQFSNSRSEMNVSTLELGDSALYLCASSWQGQGKETQYFGPGTRLLVL.

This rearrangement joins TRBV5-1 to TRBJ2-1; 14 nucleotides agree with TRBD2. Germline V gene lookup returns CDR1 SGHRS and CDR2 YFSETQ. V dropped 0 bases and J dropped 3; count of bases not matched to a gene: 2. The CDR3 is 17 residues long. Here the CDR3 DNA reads TGCGCCAGCAGCTTGGGACTAGCGGGGGGGGACTACAATGAGCAGTTCTTC. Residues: CASSLGLAGGDYNEQFF.

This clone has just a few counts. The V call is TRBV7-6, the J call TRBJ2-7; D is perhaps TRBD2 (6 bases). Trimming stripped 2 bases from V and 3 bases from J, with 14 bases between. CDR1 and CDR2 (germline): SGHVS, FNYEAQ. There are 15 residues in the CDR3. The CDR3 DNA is TGTGCCAGCAGCTTAACTCGGGACGGGGGCTACGAGCAGTACTTC. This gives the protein CASSLTRDGGYEQYF. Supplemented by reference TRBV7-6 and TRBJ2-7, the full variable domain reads GAGVSQSPRYKVTKRGQDVALRCDPISGHVSLYWYRQALGQGPEFLTYFNYEAQQDKSGLPNDRFSAERPEGSISTLTIQRTEQRDSAMYRCASSLTRDGGYEQYFGPGTRLTVT.

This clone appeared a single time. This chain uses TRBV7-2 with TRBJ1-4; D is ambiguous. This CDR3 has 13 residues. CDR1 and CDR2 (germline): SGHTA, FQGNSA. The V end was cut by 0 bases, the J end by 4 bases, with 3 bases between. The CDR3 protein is CASSLALNEKLFF. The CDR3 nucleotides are TGTGCCAGCAGCTTAGCCCTTAATGAAAAACTGTTTTTT.

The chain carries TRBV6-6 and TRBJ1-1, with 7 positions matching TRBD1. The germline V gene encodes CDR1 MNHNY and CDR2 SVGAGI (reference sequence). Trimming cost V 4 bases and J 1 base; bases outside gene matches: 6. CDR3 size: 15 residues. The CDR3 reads CASSSATGPNTEAFF. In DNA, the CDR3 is TGTGCCAGCAGTTCCGCGACAGGGCCGAACACTGAAGCTTTCTTT.